This T cell receptor (beta chain) was found in a study of T cell responses to AZD1222 COVID-19 vaccine (dated by TCRdb to the early 2020s). The study in broad terms: Because spike-specific TCR depth and breadth did not differ between the two schedules, AZD1222 recipients who got a second dose at roughly 4 weeks were pooled with those who got a second dose at roughly 12 weeks. A total of under 250 trial participants underwent TCR sequencing, of whom 207 had received two doses of AZD1222 and some 25 had received two doses of the MenACWY control vaccine. Enrollment into the trials was organized by age into subgroups of 18-55, 56-69 and 70-plus years, and those subgroups contained roughly 160, 29 and 62 TCR-sequenced participants, respectively. The study at large found these results: The vaccine-associated CD4 TCRs covered the entire spike protein, and the dominant responses fell in regions 160-218 and 743-854. Conclusions about previously exposed vaccinees are limited because only five or six AZD1222 recipients were SARS-CoV-2 seropositive at baseline. Reportedly, almost half of the unique spike-specific TCRs recognized epitopes lying outside the regions that are mutated in the B.1.351 and B.1.1.7 variants. Most participants were white British and females outnumbered males, and the authors suggested that clonal diversity may have been underestimated. No day 14 peak-response samples were available, so repertoires were characterized only after the peak T cell response. In the small 56-69-year group, the increase in depth fell short of significance, most likely because of low power. After two AZD1222 doses, both the breadth and the depth of spike-specific TCRs were significantly higher than at day 0 and than in MenACWY recipients.

As concerns this clone: Its antigen remains unidentified. The input lacks base qualities; no much larger clone sits a single base away.

The CDR3 holds 15 amino acids from the cysteine to the phenylalanine. Of the read, only the CDR3 DNA is kept; its 45 bases are in frame from base 1. Taken from the germline V gene (reference sequence), the CDR1 and CDR2 loops are GTSNPN and SVGIG. V has 3 bases trimmed and J has 8 bases trimmed; junction bases matching no gene number 11. The CDR3 regions of human TCRbeta chains were analyzed by immunosequencing. In the original analysis: TCRs in the repertoires were matched against a reference library of SARS-CoV-2-specific TCRs that had been generated with the MIRA antigen-specificity platform. Breadth was defined as the fraction of unique TCRs that were SARS-CoV-2-associated, and depth was defined as the fraction of total T cells that were SARS-CoV-2-associated. Each spike-specific TCR was assigned to its reactive spike region and to a CD4 or CD8 class using the MIRA data. Log10-transformed breadth and depth values were compared by one-way ANOVA with Sidak's multiple comparisons tests. TCRdb obtained this table from immuneACCESS and retained in-frame rearrangements with V and J assigned. These tables miss some clones; where compared with another copy, unresolved V genes account for less than half of the shortfall, and the remainder is unexplained. Clone size and the V and J calls come from that table; the DNA yielded D and trimming. The sample table shows about 90,000 clones, and approximately 86% are seen once. Around 8.2% of the sample is held by the ten biggest clonotypes.

What the time point label conveys for this sample: baseline before first vaccination. Vaccinee samples were obtained from the UK trials COV001 and COV002, which included a single-blind randomized controlled phase 2/3 trial of AZD1222 (ChAdOx1 nCoV-19) in healthy adults. Trial participant PBMC samples were collected at day 0 and day 28 after the second dose for TCRbeta chain sequencing. Recombination connected TRBV30 to TRBJ1-4, and TRBD1 matches 8 of the central bases. This material consisted of peripheral blood, taken on day 0 of AZD1222 vaccination. The sequence derives from an adult in good health. The CDR3 protein is CAWSAEDRVGEKLFF. The nucleotide sequence reads as follows: TGTGCCTGGAGCGCCGAGGACAGGGTAGGAGAAAAACTGTTTTTT.